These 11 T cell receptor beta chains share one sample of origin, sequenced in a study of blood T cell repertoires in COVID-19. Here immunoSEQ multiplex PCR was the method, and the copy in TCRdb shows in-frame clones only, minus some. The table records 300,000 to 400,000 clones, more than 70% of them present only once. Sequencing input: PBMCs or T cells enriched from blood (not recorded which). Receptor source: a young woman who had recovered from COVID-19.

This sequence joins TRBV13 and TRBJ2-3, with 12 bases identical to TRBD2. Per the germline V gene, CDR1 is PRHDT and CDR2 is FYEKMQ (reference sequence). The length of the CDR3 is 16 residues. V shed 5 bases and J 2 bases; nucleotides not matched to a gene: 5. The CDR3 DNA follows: TGTGCCAGCAGCAACCTAGCGGGGGGGCCCACAGATACGCAGTATTTT. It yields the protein CASSNLAGGPTDTQYF. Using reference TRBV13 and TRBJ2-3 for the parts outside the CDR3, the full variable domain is AAGVIQSPRHLIKEKRETATLKCYPIPRHDTVYWYQQGPGQDPQFLISFYEKMQSDKGSIPDRFSAQQFSDYHSELNMSSLELGDSALYFCASSNLAGGPTDTQYFGPGTRLTVL.

The CDR3: CASPTGSYGYTF. The DNA of the CDR3 is TGTGCCAGCCCGACAGGGTCTTATGGCTACACCTTC. The rearrangement uses TRBV2 and TRBJ1-2, with TRBD1 matching 7 bases. The CDR3 has 12 residues. Losses at the gene ends were 8 bases for V and 5 bases for J; bases not matched to a gene: 5. Per germline, CDR1 SNHLY and CDR2 FYNNEI.

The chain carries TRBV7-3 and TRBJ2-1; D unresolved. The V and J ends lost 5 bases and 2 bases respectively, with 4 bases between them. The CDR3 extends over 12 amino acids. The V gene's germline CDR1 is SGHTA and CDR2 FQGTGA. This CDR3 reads CASSPAYNEQFF. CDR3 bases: TGTGCCAGCAGCCCTGCCTACAATGAGCAGTTCTTC.

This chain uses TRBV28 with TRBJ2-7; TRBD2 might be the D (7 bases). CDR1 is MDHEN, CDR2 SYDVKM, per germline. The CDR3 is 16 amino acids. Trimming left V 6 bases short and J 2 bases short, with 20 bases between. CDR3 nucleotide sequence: TGTGCCAGCAGGGGGGGGATGGGACACCGCACCTACGAGCAGTACTTC. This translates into CASRGGMGHRTYEQYF. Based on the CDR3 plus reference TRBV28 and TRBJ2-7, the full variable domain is DVKVTQSSRYLVKRTGEKVFLECVQDMDHENMFWYRQDPGLGLRLIYFSYDVKMKEKGDIPEGYSVSREKKERFSLILESASTNQTSMYLCASRGGMGHRTYEQYFGPGTRLTVT.

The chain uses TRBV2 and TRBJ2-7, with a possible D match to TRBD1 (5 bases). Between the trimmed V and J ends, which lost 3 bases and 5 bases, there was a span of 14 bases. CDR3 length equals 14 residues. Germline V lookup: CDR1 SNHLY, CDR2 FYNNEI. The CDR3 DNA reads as TGTGCCAGCAGTGAGCGGCAGGGAAACGACGAGCAGTACTTC. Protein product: CASSERQGNDEQYF.

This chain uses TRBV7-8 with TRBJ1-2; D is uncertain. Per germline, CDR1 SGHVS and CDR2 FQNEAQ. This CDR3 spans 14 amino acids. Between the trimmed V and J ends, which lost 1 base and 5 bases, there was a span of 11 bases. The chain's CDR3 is CASSLGSGGYGYTF. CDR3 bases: TGTGCCAGCAGCTTAGGTTCCGGAGGGTATGGCTACACCTTC.

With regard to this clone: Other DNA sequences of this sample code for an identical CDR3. In nucleotides, the CDR3 is TGTGCCAGCAGCTTGATTCCCCGGACTCCTTCGGATTCACCCCTCCACTTT. Its translation is CASSLIPRTPSDSPLHF. This rearrangement joins TRBV7-9 to TRBJ1-6; no reliable D call. Deletions cut 3 bases from V and 8 bases from J, with 20 bases between. The CDR3 extends over 17 amino acids. Germline V gene sequence: CDR1 SEHNR, CDR2 FQNEAQ (reference sequence).

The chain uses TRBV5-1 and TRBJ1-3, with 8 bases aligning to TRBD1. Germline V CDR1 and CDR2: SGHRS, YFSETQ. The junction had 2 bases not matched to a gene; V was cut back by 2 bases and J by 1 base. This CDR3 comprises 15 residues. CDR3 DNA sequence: TGCGCCAGCAGCTTACAGGGGGGGTCTGGAAACACCATATATTTT. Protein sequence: CASSLQGGSGNTIYF.

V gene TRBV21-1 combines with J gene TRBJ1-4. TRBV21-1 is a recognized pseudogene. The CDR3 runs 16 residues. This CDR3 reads CASSTHLRATNEKLFF. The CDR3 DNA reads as TGTGCCAGCAGCACCCATCTAAGAGCAACTAATGAAAAACTGTTTTTT.

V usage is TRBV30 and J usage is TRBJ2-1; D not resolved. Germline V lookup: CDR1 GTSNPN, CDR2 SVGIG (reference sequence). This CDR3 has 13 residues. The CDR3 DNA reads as TGTGCGGTCGATAGCAGCTCCTACAATGAGCAGTTCTTC. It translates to CAVDSSSYNEQFF. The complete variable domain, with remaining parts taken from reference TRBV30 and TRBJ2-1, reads SQTIHQWPATLVQPVGSPLSLECTVEGTSNPNLYWYRQAAGRGLQLLFYSVGIGQISSEVPQNLSASRPQDRQFILSSKKLLLSDSGFYLCAVDSSSYNEQFFGPGTRLTVL.

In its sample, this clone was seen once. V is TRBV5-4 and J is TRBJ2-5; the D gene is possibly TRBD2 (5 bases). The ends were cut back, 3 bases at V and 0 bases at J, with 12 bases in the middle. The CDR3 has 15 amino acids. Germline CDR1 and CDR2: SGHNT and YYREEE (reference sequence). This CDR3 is CASSWTGEYQETQYF. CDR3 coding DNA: TGTGCCAGCAGCTGGACCGGGGAGTACCAAGAGACCCAGTACTTC.